This T cell receptor beta chain is drawn from a study of T-cell reconstitution after alpha-beta-depleted transplantation in children. Findings and caveats of the study: Expanded graft clones, several hundred of them, were reportedly the source of alpha-beta T cells about two months after transplant. One year after transplant, T-cell counts and diversity came mostly from newly produced T cells.

Preparation of the TCRbeta library was carried out with unique molecular identifiers. TCRdb ran MiXCR on the PCR reads and lists one entry per CDR3 protein. The table has about 900,000 distinct CDR3 sequences, 25% to 35% seen once. This clonotype was detected only a few times. Antigen: not known. The germline V and J ends were trimmed by 0 bases and 4 bases, with 12 bases remaining between them. Germline CDR1 reads DFQATT; CDR2 reads SNEGSKA (reference sequence). The CDR3 spans 14 residues. This sequence originates from a boy younger than two who had a stem cell transplant for SCID, so the T cells may come from the graft donor. The sequences come from PBMCs, mostly from graft donor cells, collected 360 days after TCRalphabeta/CD19-depleted stem cell transplant. The genes are TRBV20-1 and TRBJ1-1; D is unclear. The CDR3 is CSARDRRWSTEAFF. DNA of the CDR3: TGCAGTGCTAGAGACCGAAGGTGGAGCACTGAAGCTTTCTTT.